This T cell receptor beta chain was sequenced for a study of blood T cell repertoires in COVID-19. Across the whole study: COVID-19 samples from acute and convalescent phases originated in the United States, Italy and Spain.

The germline gives CDR1 WNHNN, CDR2 SYGVQD (reference sequence). Between the trimmed V and J ends, which lost 0 bases and 3 bases, there was a span of 8 bases. The CDR3 runs to 15 residues. Original handling: The assay estimated nucleated cells by amplifying reference gene primers. TCRdb's table, derived via immunoSEQ multiplex PCR, lists solely in-frame clones and lacks some. The V and J calls and clone size are taken from that table; D and trimming were inferred from the DNA. The sample contains tens of thousands of clones, about nine tenths of which appear only once. This TCR derives from a woman in her forties or fifties in a cohort sampled during active COVID-19. The chain combines TRBV10-1 with TRBJ1-4; D gene ambiguous. The sequenced material came from peripheral blood. The CDR3 region is CASSESTGANEKLFF. The CDR3 region has the DNA TGCGCCAGCAGTGAGTCGACCGGGGCTAATGAAAAACTGTTTTTT.